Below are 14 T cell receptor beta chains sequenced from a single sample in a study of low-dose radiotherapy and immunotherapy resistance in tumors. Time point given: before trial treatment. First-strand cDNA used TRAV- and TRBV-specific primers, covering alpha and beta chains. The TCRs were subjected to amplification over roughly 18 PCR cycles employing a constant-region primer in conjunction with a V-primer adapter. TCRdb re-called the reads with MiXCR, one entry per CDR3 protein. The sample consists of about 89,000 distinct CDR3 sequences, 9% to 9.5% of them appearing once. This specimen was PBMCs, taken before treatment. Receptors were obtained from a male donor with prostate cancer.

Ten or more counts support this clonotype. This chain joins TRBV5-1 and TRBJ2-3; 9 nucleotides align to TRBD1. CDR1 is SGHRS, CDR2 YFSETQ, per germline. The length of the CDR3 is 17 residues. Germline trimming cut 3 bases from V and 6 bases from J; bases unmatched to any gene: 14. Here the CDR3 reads CASSSPFGQGSSDTQYF. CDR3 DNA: TGCGCCAGCAGCTCGCCGTTTGGACAGGGGTCGTCGGATACGCAGTATTTT.

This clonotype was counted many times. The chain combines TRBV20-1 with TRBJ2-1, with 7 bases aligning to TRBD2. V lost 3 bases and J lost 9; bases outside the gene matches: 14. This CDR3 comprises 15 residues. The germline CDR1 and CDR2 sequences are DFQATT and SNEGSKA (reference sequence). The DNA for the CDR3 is TGCAGTGCTAGCCCGGGACTACCTCGTAGGAGTGAGCAGTTCTTC. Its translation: CSASPGLPRRSEQFF.

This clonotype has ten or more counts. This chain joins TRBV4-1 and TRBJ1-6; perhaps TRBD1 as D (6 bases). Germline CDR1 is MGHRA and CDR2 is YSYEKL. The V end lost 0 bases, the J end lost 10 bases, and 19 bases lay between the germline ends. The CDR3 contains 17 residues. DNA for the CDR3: TGCGCCAGCAGCCAAGACAGCGGGGGCAGGGGTAGGTCACCCCTCCACTTT. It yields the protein CASSQDSGGRGRSPLHF.

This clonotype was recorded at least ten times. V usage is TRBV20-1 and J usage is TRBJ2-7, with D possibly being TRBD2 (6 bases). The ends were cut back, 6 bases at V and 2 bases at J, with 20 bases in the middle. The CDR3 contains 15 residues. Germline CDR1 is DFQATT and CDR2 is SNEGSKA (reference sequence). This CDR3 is CSASGDLSGTYEQYF. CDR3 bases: TGCAGTGCCAGTGGGGACCTTAGCGGAACCTACGAGCAGTACTTC.

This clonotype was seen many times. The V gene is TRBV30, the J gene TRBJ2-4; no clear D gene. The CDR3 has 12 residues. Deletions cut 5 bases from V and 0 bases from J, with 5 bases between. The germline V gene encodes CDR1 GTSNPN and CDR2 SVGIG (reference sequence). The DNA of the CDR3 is TGTGCCTGGGAGGTAGCCAAAAACATTCAGTACTTC. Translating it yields CAWEVAKNIQYF.

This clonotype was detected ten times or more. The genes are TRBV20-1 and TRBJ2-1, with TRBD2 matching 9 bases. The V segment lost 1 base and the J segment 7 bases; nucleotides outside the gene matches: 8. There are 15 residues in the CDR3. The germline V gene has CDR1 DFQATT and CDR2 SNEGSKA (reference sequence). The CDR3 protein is CSARGPSGNINEQFF. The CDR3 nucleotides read TGCAGTGCTAGAGGCCCTAGCGGGAATATAAATGAGCAGTTCTTC.

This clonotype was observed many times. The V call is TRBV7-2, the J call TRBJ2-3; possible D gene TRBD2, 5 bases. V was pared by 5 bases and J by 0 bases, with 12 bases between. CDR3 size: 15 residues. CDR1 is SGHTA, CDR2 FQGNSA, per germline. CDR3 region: CASSPGLSSTDTQYF. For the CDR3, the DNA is TGTGCCAGCAGCCCCGGACTCTCCAGCACAGATACGCAGTATTTT.

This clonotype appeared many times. CDR3 sequence: CASSLGGNPYNEQFF. The CDR3 coding sequence is TGTGCCAGCAGCTTGGGCGGAAACCCCTACAATGAGCAGTTCTTC. The rearrangement joins TRBV5-4 to TRBJ2-1; no definite D call. The CDR3 is 15 amino acids. CDR1 is SGHNT, CDR2 YYREEE, per germline (reference sequence). The ends were cut back, 0 bases at V and 2 bases at J, with 9 bases in the middle.

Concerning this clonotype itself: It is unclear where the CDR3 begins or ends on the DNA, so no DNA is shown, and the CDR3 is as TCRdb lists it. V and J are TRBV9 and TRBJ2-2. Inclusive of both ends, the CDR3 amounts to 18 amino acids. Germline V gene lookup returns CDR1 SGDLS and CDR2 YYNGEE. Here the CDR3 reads CASSVGAQLRDTGELFFF.

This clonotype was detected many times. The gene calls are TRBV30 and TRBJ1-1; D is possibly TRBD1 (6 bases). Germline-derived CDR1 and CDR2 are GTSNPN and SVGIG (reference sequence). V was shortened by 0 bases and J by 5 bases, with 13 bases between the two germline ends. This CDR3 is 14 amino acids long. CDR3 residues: CAWSVSGQGTEAFF. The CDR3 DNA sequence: TGTGCCTGGAGTGTTTCAGGCCAGGGGACTGAAGCTTTCTTT.

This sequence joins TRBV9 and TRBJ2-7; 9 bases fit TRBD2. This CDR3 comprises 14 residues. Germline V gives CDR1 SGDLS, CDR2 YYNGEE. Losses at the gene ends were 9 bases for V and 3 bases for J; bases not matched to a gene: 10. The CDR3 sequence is CATSPASGVYEQYF. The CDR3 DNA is TGTGCCACCTCCCCGGCTAGCGGGGTCTACGAGCAGTACTTC.

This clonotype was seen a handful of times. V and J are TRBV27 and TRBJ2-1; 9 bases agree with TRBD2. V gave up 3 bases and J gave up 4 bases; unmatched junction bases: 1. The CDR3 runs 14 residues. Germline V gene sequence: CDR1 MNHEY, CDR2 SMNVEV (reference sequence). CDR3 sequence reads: CASSFLAGYNEQFF. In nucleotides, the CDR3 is TGTGCCAGCAGTTTCCTAGCGGGATACAATGAGCAGTTCTTC.

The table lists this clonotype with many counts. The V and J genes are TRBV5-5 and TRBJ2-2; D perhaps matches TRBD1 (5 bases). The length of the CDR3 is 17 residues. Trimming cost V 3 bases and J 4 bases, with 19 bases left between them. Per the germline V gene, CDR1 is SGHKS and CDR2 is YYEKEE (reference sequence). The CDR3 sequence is CASSSAQGAPSTGELFF. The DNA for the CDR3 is TGTGCCAGCAGCTCGGCCCAAGGGGCCCCGAGCACCGGGGAGCTGTTTTTT.

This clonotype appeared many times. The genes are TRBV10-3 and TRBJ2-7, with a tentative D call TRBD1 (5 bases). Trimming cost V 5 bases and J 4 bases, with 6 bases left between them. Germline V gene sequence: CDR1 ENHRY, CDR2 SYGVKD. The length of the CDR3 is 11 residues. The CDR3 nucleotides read TGTGCCATCAGTAAGGGGTACGAGCAGTACTTC. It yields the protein CAISKGYEQYF.